These 24 T cell receptor beta chains came from one sample sequenced in a study of cytomegalovirus exposure and HLA in healthy donors. Primers: 60 Vbeta forward and 13 Jbeta reverse. Data came from immunoSEQ multiplex PCR; TCRdb stores just in-frame clones and leaves some out. The data contain 200,000 or so clones, around 85% of them seen just once; the ten biggest clones take up 3% to 4%. Sequencing was performed on PBMCs. These receptors originate from a man aged 45-60 years in good health and CMV-seronegative.

This clone was counted once. This chain's CDR3 is CASSFGGSLNYGYTF. The CDR3 nucleotides read TGCGCCAGCAGCTTCGGGGGTTCTCTAAACTATGGCTACACCTTC. V usage is TRBV5-1 and J usage is TRBJ1-2, with TRBD1 as a possible D gene (5 bases). Per germline, CDR1 SGHRS and CDR2 YFSETQ. With 2 bases removed from V and 2 bases from J, the gap between germline ends came to 13 bases. The CDR3 runs 15 residues.

The CDR3 reads CASSQAKAEAFF. The CDR3, as DNA: TGTGCCAGCAGCCAGGCTAAGGCTGAAGCTTTCTTT. The genes are TRBV5-6 and TRBJ1-1, with D unclear. Germline V gene data show CDR1 as SGHDT and CDR2 as YYEEEE. CDR3 size: 12 residues. The germline V and J ends were trimmed by 4 bases and 6 bases, with 10 bases remaining between them.

The table lists this clone with a few counts. V and J are TRBV5-6 and TRBJ2-5; TRBD1 matches at 12 bases. The CDR3 has 15 residues. Germline lookup yields CDR1 SGHDT and CDR2 YYEEEE. V shed 4 bases and J 5 bases; nucleotides not matched to a gene: 6. CDR3 bases: TGTGCCAGCAGCCGGGACAGGGGGCTTCGGGAGACCCAGTACTTC. It translates to CASSRDRGLRETQYF. The variable domain in full, completed from reference TRBV5-6 and TRBJ2-5, reads DAGVTQSPTHLIKTRGQQVTLRCSPKSGHDTVSWYQQALGQGPQFIFQYYEEEERQRGNFPDRFSGHQFPNYSSELNVNALLLGDSALYLCASSRDRGLRETQYFGPGTRLLVL.

The chain is built from TRBV29-1 and TRBJ1-1; no clear D gene. CDR3 length: 14 amino acids. Deletions cut 3 bases from V and 1 base from J, with 12 bases between. From germline, CDR1 is SQVTM and CDR2 ANQGSEA. The CDR3 DNA sequence: TGCAGCGTTGAGGGAGGGCAGAAGAACACTGAAGCTTTCTTT. Its translation: CSVEGGQKNTEAFF. The entire variable domain, with the rest obtained from reference TRBV29-1 and TRBJ1-1, is as follows: SAVISQKPSRDICQRGTSLTIQCQVDSQVTMMFWYRQQPGQSLTLIATANQGSEATYESGFVIDKFPISRPNLTFSTLTVSNMSPEDSSIYLCSVEGGQKNTEAFFGQGTRLTVV.

Notes on this clone: The junction departs from germline at one end; a sequencing error may be responsible. The V and J genes are TRBV4-1 and TRBJ2-1, with TRBD1 identical over 7 bases. Germline V gene sequence: CDR1 MGHRA, CDR2 YSYEKL. This CDR3 is 13 amino acids long. CDR3 loop: CASSQDSGQLQFF. DNA for the CDR3: TGTGCCAGCAGCCAAGATTCGGGACAGCTTCAGTTCTTC.

The J gene is TRBJ2-1, the V gene TRBV7-7, with D maybe TRBD2 (7 bases). Trimming shortened V by 5 bases and J by 8 bases, and 19 bases separated the two germline ends. Germline loops: CDR1 SSHAT, CDR2 FNYEAQ (reference sequence). The CDR3 is 15 residues long. The chain's CDR3 is CASSTYIGGGYEQFF. CDR3 DNA: TGTGCCAGCAGCACATACATAGGGGGAGGGTATGAGCAGTTCTTC. The whole variable domain, filled in from reference TRBV7-7 and TRBJ2-1, reads GAGVSQSPRYKVTKRGQDVTLRCDPISSHATLYWYQQALGQGPEFLTYFNYEAQPDKSGLPSDRFSAERPEGSISTLTIQRTEQRDSAMYRCASSTYIGGGYEQFFGPGTRLTVL.

The V gene is TRBV4-3, the J gene TRBJ2-7; a possible D gene is TRBD2 (6 bases). The germline V gene encodes CDR1 LGHNA and CDR2 YSLEER. Trimming stripped 1 base from V and 2 bases from J, with 12 bases between. The CDR3 runs 15 residues. This CDR3 reads CASSQVGGPAYEQYF. The CDR3, as DNA: TGCGCCAGCAGCCAAGTCGGGGGTCCAGCCTACGAGCAGTACTTC.

The chain links TRBV5-1 to TRBJ2-7; 8 nucleotides align to TRBD1. The CDR3 runs 15 residues. Germline lookup yields CDR1 SGHRS and CDR2 YFSETQ. V shed 3 bases and J 3 bases; nucleotides not matched to a gene: 8. The CDR3 loop reads CASSSTTGAFYEQYF. DNA of the CDR3: TGCGCCAGCAGCTCTACGACAGGGGCCTTCTACGAGCAGTACTTC.

This chain connects TRBV30 to TRBJ2-2; 8 bases agree with TRBD1. Germline values: CDR1 GTSNPN, CDR2 SVGIG (reference sequence). Trimming cost V 5 bases and J 1 base; bases outside gene matches: 6. The CDR3 totals 15 residues. The DNA for the CDR3 is TGTGCCTGGCAGCAGGGGGCGAGGAACACCGGGGAGCTGTTTTTT. Encoded protein: CAWQQGARNTGELFF.

This clone has a single count. This rearrangement joins TRBV7-8 to TRBJ2-2; D ambiguous. V dropped 4 bases and J dropped 1 base, with 7 bases sitting between them. Germline V lookup: CDR1 SGHVS, CDR2 FQNEAQ. The CDR3 extends over 14 amino acids. The CDR3 DNA is TGTGCCAGCAGCTGGGCCCAGAACACCGGGGAGCTGTTTTTT. Protein sequence: CASSWAQNTGELFF.

Turning to this clone: Other DNA variants within this sample encode the same CDR3. The chain couples TRBV5-1 to TRBJ1-2, with TRBD1 matching over 7 bases. This CDR3 is 13 amino acids long. J was trimmed by 6 bases and V by 0 bases; bases with no gene match: 2. CDR1 and CDR2 (germline): SGHRS, YFSETQ. The CDR3 is CASSLGQGDGYTF. For the CDR3, the DNA is TGCGCCAGCAGCTTGGGACAGGGCGATGGCTACACCTTC.

The V and J genes are TRBV18 and TRBJ2-7, with 9 bases matching TRBD2. In germline, CDR1 is KGHSH, CDR2 LQKENI. After removal of 3 bases from V and 6 bases from J, the junction contained 9 bases not matched to a gene. The CDR3 sequence is 15 residues long. The CDR3 loop reads CASSPPRGGEGEQYF. In DNA, the CDR3 is TGTGCCAGCTCACCTCCGCGGGGGGGAGAAGGCGAGCAGTACTTC. The complete variable domain, with remaining parts taken from reference TRBV18 and TRBJ2-7, reads NAGVMQNPRHLVRRRGQEARLRCSPMKGHSHVYWYRQLPEEGLKFMVYLQKENIIDESGMPKERFSAEFPKEGPSILRIQQVVRGDSAAYFCASSPPRGGEGEQYFGPGTRLTVT.

The chain has TRBV5-5 and TRBJ1-2; TRBD1 might be the D (5 bases). Germline V gene sequence: CDR1 SGHKS, CDR2 YYEKEE (reference sequence). V was trimmed by 3 bases and J by 4 bases, leaving 16 bases between them. The CDR3 is 15 residues long. The CDR3 DNA follows: TGTGCCAGCAGCTCCCAACAGGCGGCCCCCTATGGCTACACCTTC. Translating gives CASSSQQAAPYGYTF.

This sequence joins TRBV2 and TRBJ1-1; the match to TRBD1 covers 9 bases. After removal of 6 bases from V and 11 bases from J, the junction contained 7 bases not matched to a gene. This CDR3 has 12 amino acids. From germline, CDR1 is SNHLY and CDR2 FYNNEI. The CDR3 loop is CASRIQGAEAFF. The CDR3 coding sequence is TGTGCCAGCAGGATACAGGGGGCCGAGGCTTTCTTT.

This clone was detected once. This chain links TRBV7-9 with TRBJ1-5; a possible D gene is TRBD1 (5 bases). The CDR3 runs to 14 residues. Trimming pared 1 base from V and 5 bases from J, leaving 9 bases between. Germline V CDR1 and CDR2: SEHNR, FQNEAQ (reference sequence). CDR3 sequence: CASSLGWGDQPQHF. Here the CDR3 DNA reads TGTGCCAGCAGCTTAGGGTGGGGCGATCAGCCCCAGCATTTT. Filled out from reference TRBV7-9 and TRBJ1-5, the complete variable domain reads DTGVSQNPRHKITKRGQNVTFRCDPISEHNRLYWYRQTLGQGPEFLTYFQNEAQLEKSRLLSDRFSAERPKGSFSTLEIQRTEQGDSAMYLCASSLGWGDQPQHFGDGTRLSIL.

The chain recombines TRBV19 with TRBJ1-2, with 7 bases identical to TRBD1. The ends lost 5 bases at V and 3 bases at J; junction bases unmatched: 6. The germline V gene has CDR1 LNHDA and CDR2 SQIVND (reference sequence). The CDR3 is made up of 14 amino acids. CDR3 in amino acids: CASSPRDRDYGYTF. The CDR3 coding sequence is TGTGCCAGTAGTCCCCGGGACAGAGACTATGGCTACACCTTC.

Details on this clone: This sample includes further DNA sequences coding for the same CDR3. The chain carries TRBV10-3 and TRBJ2-7, with 14 bases fitting TRBD2. J was trimmed by 6 bases and V by 8 bases; bases with no gene match: 6. This CDR3 region has 14 residues. CDR1 is ENHRY and CDR2 is SYGVKD in the germline V gene. CDR3 nucleotide sequence: TGTGCCATCCGTAGGACTAGCGGGGGGTTCGAGCAGTACTTC. Its protein is CAIRRTSGGFEQYF.

This clone was detected once. The chain is built from TRBV18 and TRBJ1-4; tentative D call: TRBD1 (6 bases). Germline V CDR1 and CDR2: KGHSH, LQKENI. CDR3 length: 15 residues. V lost 2 bases, J lost 1 base, and 8 bases lay in between. The CDR3 bases are TGTGCCAGCTCACCAAAACAGGGAACTAATGAAAAACTGTTTTTT. Translating gives CASSPKQGTNEKLFF.

This clone was seen a handful of times. This chain connects TRBV29-1 to TRBJ1-4; no clear D gene. V dropped 4 bases and J dropped 5 bases, with 11 bases sitting between them. CDR1 is SQVTM and CDR2 is ANQGSEA in the germline V gene. This CDR3 spans 13 amino acids. The CDR3 loop is CSVASQANEKLFF. The CDR3 DNA sequence: TGCAGCGTTGCAAGTCAAGCGAATGAAAAACTGTTTTTT.

This chain links TRBV4-1 with TRBJ1-1, with D tentatively TRBD1 (5 bases). Trimming shortened V by 6 bases and J by 4 bases, and 15 bases separated the two germline ends. The CDR3 is 14 residues long. Germline lookup yields CDR1 MGHRA and CDR2 YSYEKL. CDR3 in amino acids: CASRRSGGTTEAFF. In DNA, the CDR3 is TGCGCCAGCAGGCGCTCCGGCGGGACCACTGAAGCTTTCTTT.

The rearrangement links TRBV6-1 to TRBJ2-3; no clear D. The CDR3 sequence is 14 residues long. Trimming took 1 base from V and 5 from J, leaving 10 bases between them. Germline CDR1 is MNHNS and CDR2 is SASEGT. The CDR3 loop is CASSEGVRGDTQYF. Written as DNA, the CDR3 is TGTGCCAGCAGTGAAGGGGTGAGAGGAGATACGCAGTATTTT.

The chain combines TRBV5-1 with TRBJ1-5, with D possibly being TRBD1 (5 bases). Germline assignment: CDR1 SGHRS and CDR2 YFSETQ. The length of the CDR3 is 15 residues. V lost 0 bases and J lost 6, with 13 bases in between. The DNA for the CDR3 is TGCGCCAGCAGCTTGGTGGCAGGGCTCGGTCAGCCCCAGCATTTT. This encodes CASSLVAGLGQPQHF.

On this clone: Sequence at one end of the junction differs from germline and may be a read error. The chain combines TRBV10-3 with TRBJ2-7, with 10 bases matching TRBD2. The CDR3 has 17 residues. CDR1 and CDR2 from the germline V gene are ENHRY and SYGVKD. This chain's CDR3 is CASSRLAGVASSYEQYF. CDR3 sequence (DNA): TGTGCCAGCAGTCGTCTAGCGGGGGTTGCTAGCTCCTACGAGCAGTACTTC.

The chain recombines TRBV7-9 with TRBJ1-4; tentative D call: TRBD1 (5 bases). The CDR3 contains 16 residues. With 4 bases removed from V and 8 bases from J, the gap between germline ends came to 20 bases. Germline lookup yields CDR1 SEHNR and CDR2 FQNEAQ (reference sequence). This chain's CDR3 is CASSSASGQGGEKLFF. CDR3 bases: TGTGCCAGCAGCTCAGCCTCGGGCCAGGGAGGCGAAAAACTGTTTTTT.